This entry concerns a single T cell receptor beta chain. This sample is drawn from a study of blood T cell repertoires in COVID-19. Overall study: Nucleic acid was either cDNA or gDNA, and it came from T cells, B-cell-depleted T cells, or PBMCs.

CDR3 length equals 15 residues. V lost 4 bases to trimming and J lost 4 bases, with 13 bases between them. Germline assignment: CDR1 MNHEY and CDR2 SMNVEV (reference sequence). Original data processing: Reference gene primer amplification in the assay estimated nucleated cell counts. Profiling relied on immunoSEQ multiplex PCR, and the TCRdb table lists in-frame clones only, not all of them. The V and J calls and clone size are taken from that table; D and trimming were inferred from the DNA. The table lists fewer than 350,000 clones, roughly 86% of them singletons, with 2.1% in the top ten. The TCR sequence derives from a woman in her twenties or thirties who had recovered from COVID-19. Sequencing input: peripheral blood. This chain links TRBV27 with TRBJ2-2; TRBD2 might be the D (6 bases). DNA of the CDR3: TGTGCCAGCAGTTCCCCGCATAGCGGCACCGGGGAGCTGTTTTTT. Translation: CASSSPHSGTGELFF.